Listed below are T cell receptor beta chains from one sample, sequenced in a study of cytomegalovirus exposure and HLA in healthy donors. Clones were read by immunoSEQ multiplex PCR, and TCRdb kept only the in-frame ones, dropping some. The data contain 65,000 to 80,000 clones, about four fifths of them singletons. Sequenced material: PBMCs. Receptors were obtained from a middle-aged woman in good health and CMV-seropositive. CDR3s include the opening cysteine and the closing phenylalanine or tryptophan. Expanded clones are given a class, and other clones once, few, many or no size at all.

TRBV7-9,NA,CSSSSPSGGFFYEQYF
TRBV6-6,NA,CASSYGSGVTDTQYF
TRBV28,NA,CASSLVQGTEAFF
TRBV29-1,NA,CSVELVFLYGYTF
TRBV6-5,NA,CASSYSRTGWYTF
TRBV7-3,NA,CASRLSGLATDTQYF
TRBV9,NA,CASSVAADYTDTQYF
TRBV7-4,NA,CASRVPSHNSPLHF
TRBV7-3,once,CASSLGQGTYEQYF
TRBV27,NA,CASTTGAPTDTQYF
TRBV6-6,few,CASSITGSHEQYF
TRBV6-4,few,CASSGTSGTDTQYF
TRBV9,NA,CASSSAGGELFF
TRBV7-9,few,CSSSPTPEQYF
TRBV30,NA,CAWTPGQGREKLFF
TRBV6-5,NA,CASSVEGPTEAFF
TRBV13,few,CASKDEDRDYEQYF
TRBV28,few,CASSTGILGFF
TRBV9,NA,CASSVRQGTSGNTIYF
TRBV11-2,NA,CASSHERGLSYEQYF
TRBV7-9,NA,CASSSTSGTEAFF
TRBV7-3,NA,CASSYRGTGGVETQYF
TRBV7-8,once,CASSFSGTENTGAFF
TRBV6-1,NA,CASSEDRGPDTQYF
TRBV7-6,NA,CASSRDRGNEKLFF
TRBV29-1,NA,CSVDAGGNQPQHF
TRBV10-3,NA,CAISEVRTGVNEQFF
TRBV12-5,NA,CASGPGTKTEQFF
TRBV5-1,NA,CASSPESYLVYGYTF
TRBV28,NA,CASISGQGNTEAFF